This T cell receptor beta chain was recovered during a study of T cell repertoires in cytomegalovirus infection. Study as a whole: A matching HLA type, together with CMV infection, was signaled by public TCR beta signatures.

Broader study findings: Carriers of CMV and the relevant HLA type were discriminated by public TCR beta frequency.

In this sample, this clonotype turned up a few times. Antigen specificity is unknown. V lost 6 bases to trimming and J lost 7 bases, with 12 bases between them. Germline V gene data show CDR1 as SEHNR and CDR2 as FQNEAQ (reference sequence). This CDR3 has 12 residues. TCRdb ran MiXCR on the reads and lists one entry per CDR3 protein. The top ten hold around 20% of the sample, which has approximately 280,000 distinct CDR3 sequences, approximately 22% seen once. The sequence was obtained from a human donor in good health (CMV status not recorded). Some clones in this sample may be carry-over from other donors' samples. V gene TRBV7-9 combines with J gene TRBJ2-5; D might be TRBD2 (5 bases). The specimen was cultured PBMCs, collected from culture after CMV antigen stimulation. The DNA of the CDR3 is TGTGCCAGCAGTTCGACTGGGAGGACCCAGTACTTC. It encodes CASSSTGRTQYF.